Below are 29 T cell receptor beta chains sequenced from a single sample in a study of shared clonotypes between healthy human individuals. Some clones are missing from TCRdb's copy, which holds only in-frame ones; the method was immunoSEQ multiplex PCR. The repertoire holds around 2.1 million clones, with approximately 94% as singletons. Specimen: naive CD4+ T cells sorted from blood. Documented subset: CD45RA+ positively selected. The receptors derive from a man between 18 and 29 years old in good health.

This chain links TRBV19 with TRBJ1-2; no clear D. Trimming took off 5 bases at V and 2 bases at J, with 6 bases between the two ends. There are 12 residues in the CDR3. Germline values: CDR1 LNHDA, CDR2 SQIVND (reference sequence). The CDR3 DNA reads as TGTGCCAGTAGTGCCAGAAACTATGGCTACACCTTC. Translation gives CASSARNYGYTF.

This clone was seen once. The gene calls are TRBV28 and TRBJ1-2; 8 bases agree with TRBD1. The CDR3 loop spans 14 amino acids. Germline lookup yields CDR1 MDHEN and CDR2 SYDVKM. V was pared by 2 bases and J by 5 bases, with 4 bases of the junction left unmatched. The DNA of the CDR3 is TGTGCCAGCAGTTTACCAGGGGGCCTTTATGGCTACACCTTC. Its translation is CASSLPGGLYGYTF.

The rearrangement joins TRBV5-8 to TRBJ2-1, with 8 bases identical to TRBD2. The CDR3 is made up of 15 amino acids. V lost 7 bases, J lost 4 bases, and 10 bases stayed unmatched. The germline CDR1 and CDR2 sequences are SGHTS and YDEGEE. CDR3 coding DNA: TGTGCCAGCGGACCCGGGACTAGGGATTACAATGAGCAGTTCTTC. This translates into CASGPGTRDYNEQFF.

V gene TRBV15 combines with J gene TRBJ2-3; D not resolved. CDR3 size: 10 residues. Germline loops: CDR1 LNHNV, CDR2 YYDKDF (reference sequence). V was cut by 8 bases and J by 8 bases, with 8 bases left in between. This chain's CDR3 is CATLTGTQYF. The CDR3, as DNA: TGTGCCACCCTCACGGGTACGCAGTATTTT. Full variable domain (missing parts from reference TRBV15 and TRBJ2-3): DAMVIQNPRYQVTQFGKPVTLSCSQTLNHNVMYWYQQKSSQAPKLLFHYYDKDFNNEADTPDNFQSRRPNTSFCFLDIRSPGLGDTAMYLCATLTGTQYFGPGTRLTVL.

The rearrangement uses TRBV2 and TRBJ1-4, with D unresolved. The CDR3 consists of 15 residues. Trimming stripped 3 bases from V and 0 bases from J, with 8 bases between. The germline V gene has CDR1 SNHLY and CDR2 FYNNEI. The CDR3 spells CASSEDHATNEKLFF. DNA of the CDR3: TGTGCCAGCAGTGAGGACCACGCAACTAATGAAAAACTGTTTTTT.

This clone was found a few times. This chain connects TRBV5-1 to TRBJ2-2, with TRBD2 as a possible D gene (6 bases). The germline V gene has CDR1 SGHRS and CDR2 YFSETQ. The CDR3 is made up of 15 amino acids. Trimming took off 2 bases at V and 3 bases at J, with 11 bases between the two ends. In nucleotides, the CDR3 is TGCGCCAGCAGCTTCGGAGGGCCGGACACCGGGGAGCTGTTTTTT. It yields the protein CASSFGGPDTGELFF.

This clone was seen once. J is TRBJ2-1 and V is TRBV5-4; 11 bases agree with TRBD2. Trimming at V came to 4 bases and at J to 7 bases, leaving 7 bases not matched to a gene. This CDR3 comprises 15 residues. The germline gives CDR1 SGHNT, CDR2 YYREEE (reference sequence). The CDR3 region is CASSKTSGSSNEQFF. The DNA for the CDR3 is TGTGCCAGCAGCAAAACTAGCGGGAGTTCGAATGAGCAGTTCTTC.

The chain is built from TRBV28 and TRBJ1-1; D possibly corresponds to TRBD1 (6 bases). Per germline, CDR1 MDHEN and CDR2 SYDVKM. Between the trimmed V and J ends, which lost 10 bases and 6 bases, there was a span of 18 bases. The CDR3 spans 13 residues. CDR3 bases: TGTGCCACTTCAAGAGGGGGAATGGCTGAAGCTTTCTTT. It is translated as CATSRGGMAEAFF.

The V gene is TRBV6-5, the J gene TRBJ1-2; 8 nucleotides line up with TRBD1. CDR3 size: 13 residues. Germline assignment: CDR1 MNHEY and CDR2 SVGAGI. J gave up 5 bases and V 5 bases, and 4 bases lay outside the gene matches. The CDR3 protein is CASSKDRVYGYTF. The CDR3 DNA is TGTGCCAGCAGTAAGGACAGGGTTTATGGCTACACCTTC.

This clone was seen a single time. The chain is built from TRBV5-1 and TRBJ2-7; D unresolved. V lost 4 bases to trimming and J lost 1 base, with 9 bases between them. CDR3 size: 13 residues. In germline, CDR1 is SGHRS, CDR2 YFSETQ. CDR3 in amino acids: CASSATLSYEQYF. The CDR3 nucleotides are TGCGCCAGCAGCGCAACTTTATCCTACGAGCAGTACTTC.

As for this clone: Additional DNA sequences in this sample encode the identical CDR3. The CDR3 spells CSVDAGGETQYF. CDR3 DNA: TGCAGCGTTGACGCGGGGGGAGAGACCCAGTACTTC. V usage is TRBV29-1 and J usage is TRBJ2-5, with 8 bases aligning to TRBD2. The germline CDR1 and CDR2 sequences are SQVTM and ANQGSEA. The CDR3 is 12 residues long. J was trimmed by 4 bases and V by 3 bases; bases with no gene match: 1.

This clone was detected only a few times. The V call is TRBV19, the J call TRBJ2-2; perhaps TRBD2 as D (6 bases). The CDR3 covers 13 residues. Germline-derived CDR1 and CDR2 are LNHDA and SQIVND (reference sequence). Trimming pared 7 bases from V and 7 bases from J, leaving 13 bases between. The CDR3 region is CASTRGYDGELFF. The CDR3 nucleotides read TGTGCCAGTACCCGGGGGTACGACGGGGAGCTGTTTTTT.

The J gene is TRBJ1-2, the V gene TRBV11-2, with unresolved D. Trimming left V 4 bases short and J 1 base short, with 7 bases between. Germline loops: CDR1 SGHAT, CDR2 FQNNGV. The CDR3 is 13 residues long. In DNA form, the CDR3 reads TGTGCCAGCAGCTCAACTTTTAACTATGGCTACACCTTC. This translates into CASSSTFNYGYTF.

This clone showed up just once. This sequence joins TRBV10-3 and TRBJ2-3; maybe TRBD1 (5 bases). V was pared by 0 bases and J by 10 bases, with 11 bases between. Germline CDR1 ENHRY, CDR2 SYGVKD. CDR3 length: 13 amino acids. CDR3 bases: TGTGCCATCAGTGAGTCGGAAGGGGTAGCGCAGTATTTT. It specifies CAISESEGVAQYF.

The chain carries TRBV6-1 and TRBJ2-3; D might be TRBD2 (5 bases). Deletions cut 8 bases from V and 3 bases from J, with 12 bases between. Germline CDR1 reads MNHNS; CDR2 reads SASEGT. CDR3 length: 13 amino acids. The CDR3 is CASGTGRTDTQYF. Written as DNA, the CDR3 is TGTGCCAGCGGTACGGGAAGGACAGATACGCAGTATTTT.

The chain carries TRBV4-3 and TRBJ2-7; 7 bases line up with TRBD2. The CDR3 length is 16 residues. The trim removed 4 bases at V and 4 bases at J, leaving 13 bases unmatched. Germline loops: CDR1 LGHNA, CDR2 YSLEER. CDR3 sequence: CASSPTGTNLGYEQYF. CDR3 in DNA: TGCGCCAGCAGCCCAACCGGGACTAATCTTGGTTACGAGCAGTACTTC.

CDR3 loop: CASSSQGDSYEQYF. In DNA form, the CDR3 reads TGCGCCAGCAGCTCACAGGGGGATTCTTACGAGCAGTACTTC. V and J are TRBV5-1 and TRBJ2-7, with 8 bases identical to TRBD1. CDR1 and CDR2 from the germline V gene are SGHRS and YFSETQ. V dropped 3 bases and J dropped 4; count of bases not matched to a gene: 6. This CDR3 region has 14 residues.

A single count supports this clone. The chain combines TRBV19 with TRBJ1-1; 9 positions match TRBD1. Trimming removed 3 bases from V and 2 bases from J; junction bases left unmatched: 1. This CDR3 spans 14 amino acids. Germline loops: CDR1 LNHDA, CDR2 SQIVND (reference sequence). Here the CDR3 reads CASSITGGNTEAFF. The CDR3 DNA reads as TGTGCCAGTAGTATCACAGGGGGCAACACTGAAGCTTTCTTT.

The chain joins TRBV28 to TRBJ2-3; D possibly corresponds to TRBD2 (6 bases). V gave up 5 bases and J gave up 3 bases, with 9 bases separating them. The CDR3 extends over 13 amino acids. Germline V gene data show CDR1 as MDHEN and CDR2 as SYDVKM. The CDR3 nucleotides are TGTGCCAGCAGTCTGGACTATACAGATACGCAGTATTTT. Encoded protein: CASSLDYTDTQYF.

The CDR3 sequence: CASSLGHSGNYGYTF. The CDR3 DNA is TGTGCCAGCAGCTTAGGACACTCGGGGAACTATGGCTACACCTTC. The chain couples TRBV11-1 to TRBJ1-2; no clear D. The CDR3 is made up of 15 amino acids. V lost 1 base to trimming and J lost 2 bases, with 11 bases between them. Per germline, CDR1 SGHAT and CDR2 FQDESV (reference sequence).

V gene TRBV6-5 combines with J gene TRBJ2-7; the D gene is possibly TRBD1 (8 bases). Germline loops: CDR1 MNHEY, CDR2 SVGAGI. The V and J ends lost 5 bases and 2 bases respectively, with 13 bases between them. The CDR3 is 14 residues long. CDR3 in amino acids: CASSAQGGPYEQYF. The CDR3 DNA follows: TGTGCCAGCAGTGCACAGGGGGGGCCCTACGAGCAGTACTTC.

The chain is built from TRBV5-6 and TRBJ1-2; possible D gene TRBD1, 5 bases. The CDR3 runs to 14 residues. From germline, CDR1 is SGHDT and CDR2 YYEEEE. The ends were cut back, 4 bases at V and 3 bases at J, with 13 bases in the middle. CDR3 coding DNA: TGTGCCAGCAGCCGTTTGCCGGGGGACTATGGCTACACCTTC. Protein: CASSRLPGDYGYTF.

This clone has just one count. CDR3 sequence: CAIGLTGLEQYF. CDR3 bases: TGTGCCATTGGGTTGACAGGGCTCGAGCAGTACTTC. The chain employs TRBV10-3 and TRBJ2-7; 7 positions agree with TRBD1. Trimming removed 9 bases from V and 6 bases from J; junction bases left unmatched: 8. There are 12 residues in the CDR3. Looked up from germline, CDR1 is ENHRY and CDR2 is SYGVKD.

The J gene is TRBJ2-1, the V gene TRBV7-9, with 7 bases aligning to TRBD2. CDR3 length: 16 amino acids. V lost 1 base to trimming and J lost 5 bases; unmatched junction nucleotides: 8. Germline values: CDR1 SEHNR, CDR2 FQNEAQ (reference sequence). CDR3 DNA sequence: TGTGCCAGCAGCTTAGTCTCGCGGGGGATCCACAATGAGCAGTTCTTC. Protein product: CASSLVSRGIHNEQFF.

The J gene is TRBJ2-3, the V gene TRBV9; maybe TRBD2 (5 bases). The V end lost 2 bases, the J end lost 2 bases, and 15 bases lay between the germline ends. This CDR3 region has 16 residues. The germline V gene encodes CDR1 SGDLS and CDR2 YYNGEE. The CDR3 DNA follows: TGTGCCAGCAGCGTTAAGGGAGCGGTATTCACAGATACGCAGTATTTT. Protein: CASSVKGAVFTDTQYF. Filled out from reference TRBV9 and TRBJ2-3, the complete variable domain reads DSGVTQTPKHLITATGQRVTLRCSPRSGDLSVYWYQQSLDQGLQFLIQYYNGEERAKGNILERFSAQQFPDLHSELNLSSLELGDSALYFCASSVKGAVFTDTQYFGPGTRLTVL.

With regard to this clone: This CDR3 is also generated by other DNA sequences in the sample. The chain links TRBV18 to TRBJ2-7, with 9 bases matching TRBD1. In germline, CDR1 is KGHSH, CDR2 LQKENI. J gave up 5 bases and V 5 bases, and 4 bases lay outside the gene matches. This CDR3 is 13 amino acids long. CDR3 protein: CASSSGTGNEQYF. For the CDR3, the DNA is TGTGCCAGCTCATCCGGGACAGGGAACGAGCAGTACTTC.

The CDR3 nucleotides are TGCGCCAGCAGCCAAGGGCTAGCAGTTGGTAATGAGCAGTTCTTC. Its translation is CASSQGLAVGNEQFF. The chain has TRBV4-1 and TRBJ2-1; D may be TRBD2 (5 bases). Trimming cost V 1 base and J 7 bases, with 14 bases left between them. This CDR3 contains 15 residues. Germline V gene lookup returns CDR1 MGHRA and CDR2 YSYEKL.

This clone was seen once. V usage is TRBV18 and J usage is TRBJ2-5; D not certain. Per the germline V gene, CDR1 is KGHSH and CDR2 is LQKENI. The CDR3 has 15 amino acids. Trimming stripped 1 base from V and 1 base from J, with 10 bases between. The CDR3 DNA follows: TGTGCCAGCTCACCACTTGCGGCCTCCCAAGAGACCCAGTACTTC. Residues: CASSPLAASQETQYF.

The chain couples TRBV19 to TRBJ2-7; 10 nucleotides line up with TRBD1. Germline V gene data show CDR1 as LNHDA and CDR2 as SQIVND (reference sequence). V dropped 6 bases and J dropped 0; count of bases not matched to a gene: 5. This CDR3 comprises 15 residues. This CDR3 is CASRPGQGSSYEQYF. The CDR3 DNA is TGTGCCAGTAGGCCGGGACAGGGGAGCTCCTACGAGCAGTACTTC.